This T cell receptor (beta chain) originates from a study of blood T cell repertoires in COVID-19. Looking at the study overall: There were acute and convalescent COVID-19 samples, and they came from the United States, Italy and Spain. PBMCs, B-cell-depleted T cells, or T cells were the source of the cDNA or gDNA that made up the material.

In regard to this clone: Sequence at one end of the junction differs from germline and may be a read error.

In germline, CDR1 is SGHRS, CDR2 YFSETQ. CDR3 length: 13 residues. Per the original methods: It was from reference gene primer amplification that nucleated cell counts were estimated. Assay: immunoSEQ multiplex PCR; the TCRdb copy retains only in-frame clones and omits some. V and J calls and clone size are copied from that table; D and trimming were computed from the DNA. The sample includes about 160,000 clones, roughly 80% of them seen just once. The clonotype comes from a woman older than 75 with acute or convalescent COVID-19. The chain joins TRBV5-1 to TRBJ1-1; D perhaps matches TRBD1 (5 bases). Source material: peripheral blood. The CDR3 region is CASSLDMNTEAFF. The DNA of the CDR3 is TGCGCCAGCAGTTTGGACATGAACACTGAAGCTTTCTTT.